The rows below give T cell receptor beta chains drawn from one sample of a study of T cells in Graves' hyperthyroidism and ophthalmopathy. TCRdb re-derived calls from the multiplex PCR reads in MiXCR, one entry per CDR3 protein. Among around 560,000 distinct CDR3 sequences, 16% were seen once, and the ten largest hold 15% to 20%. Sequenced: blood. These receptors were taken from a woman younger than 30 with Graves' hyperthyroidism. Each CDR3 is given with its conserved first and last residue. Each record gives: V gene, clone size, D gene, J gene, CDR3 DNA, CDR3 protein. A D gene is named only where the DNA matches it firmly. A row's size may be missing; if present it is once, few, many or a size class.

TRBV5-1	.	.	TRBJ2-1	TGCGCCAGCAGCTCCTCCCGGGTGGTAGACCCTTACAATGAGCAGTTCTTC	CASSSSRVVDPYNEQFF
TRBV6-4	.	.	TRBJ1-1	TGTGCCAGATCATTGTACACTGAAGCTTTCTTT	CARSLYTEAFF
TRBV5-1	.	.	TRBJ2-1	TGCGCCAGCAGCTTGATAGTCGGGCGATACAATGAGCAGTTCTTC	CASSLIVGRYNEQFF
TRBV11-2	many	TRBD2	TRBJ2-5	TGTGCCAGCAGAAGCCGACTAGCGGGAGGCCAAGAGACCCAGTACTTC	CASRSRLAGGQETQYF
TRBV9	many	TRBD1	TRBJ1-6	TGTGCCAGCAGCCAAGGGACAGGCTCTGGTTCACCCCTCCACTTT	CASSQGTGSGSPLHF
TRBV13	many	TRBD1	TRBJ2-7	TGTGCCAGCAGCCAGGGGGCGGTCCAGCAGTACTTC	CASSQGAVQQYF
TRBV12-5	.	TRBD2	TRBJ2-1	TGTGCTAGTGGTTTATGGAACCTAGCGGGGGGCCCTATTAACTACAATGAGCAGTTCTTC	CASGLWNLAGGPINYNEQFF
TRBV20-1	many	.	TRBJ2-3	TGCAGTGCTCGGAGGTTTAGCACAGATACGCAGTATTTT	CSARRFSTDTQYF
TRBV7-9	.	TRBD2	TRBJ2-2	TGTGCCAGCAGCTTAGGGGTCTTTGAACTAGCGGCGAACACCGGGGAGCTGTTTTTT	CASSLGVFELAANTGELFF
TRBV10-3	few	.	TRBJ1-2	TGTGCCATCAGTGAGTCGGACAGATACTATGGCTACACCTTC	CAISESDRYYGYTF
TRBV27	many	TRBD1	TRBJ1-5	TGTGCCAGCAGCATAAACAGGGGTGGGGAACAGCCCCAGCATTTT	CASSINRGGEQPQHF
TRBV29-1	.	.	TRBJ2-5	TGCAGCGGCAGGTACCAAGAGACCCAGTACTTC	CSGRYQETQYF
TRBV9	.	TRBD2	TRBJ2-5	TGTGCCAGCAGCCGCGGCGATGGCGGGAGGCCCCTAAGGGGGACCCAGTACTTC	CASSRGDGGRPLRGTQYF
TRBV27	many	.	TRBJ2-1	TGTGCCAGCAGCCGAAGCGGCAATGAGCAGTTCTTC	CASSRSGNEQFF
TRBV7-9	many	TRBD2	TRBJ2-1	TGTGCCAGCAGCTTTTTAGCGGGATCGTCCTACAATGAGCAGTTCTTC	CASSFLAGSSYNEQFF
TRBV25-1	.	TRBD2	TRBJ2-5	TGTGCCAGCAGTTTTACGGGGGAACTAGCGGGAGGTCGAGAGACCCAGTACTTC	CASSFTGELAGGRETQYF
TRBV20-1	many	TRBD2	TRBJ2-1	TGCAGTGCTGATAGCGGGAGGGCAGTCGATGAGCAGTTCTTC	CSADSGRAVDEQFF
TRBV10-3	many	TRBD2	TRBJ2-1	TGTGCCACCAAGCGGGAGGCCTACAATGAGCAGTTCTTC	CATKREAYNEQFF
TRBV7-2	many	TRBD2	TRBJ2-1	TGTGCCAGCAGCTTATCTAGCGGGAGTTCCTACAATGAGCAGTTCTTC	CASSLSSGSSYNEQFF
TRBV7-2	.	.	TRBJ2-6	TGTGCCAGCAGCTCCAGTCTTGGGGCCAACGTCCTGACTTTC	CASSSSLGANVLTF
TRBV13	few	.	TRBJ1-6	TGTGCCAGCAGGGTCGAGAATTCACCCCTCCACTTT	CASRVENSPLHF
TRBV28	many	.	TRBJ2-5	TGTGCCAGCAGTTTATTACCGTGGGGTGGTCGAGTTAAAGAGACCCAGTACTTC	CASSLLPWGGRVKETQYF
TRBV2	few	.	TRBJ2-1	TGTGCCACCTTTCCGTCGATGGGCATTGGCAATGAGCAGTTCTTC	CATFPSMGIGNEQFF
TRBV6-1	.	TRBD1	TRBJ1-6	TGTGCCAGCAGGACAGGGACCTTTCTCCCCCTCCACTTT	CASRTGTFLPLHF
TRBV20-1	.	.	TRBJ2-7	TGCAGTGCTAGAGGACCCGGGAGTTCGTCCTACGAGCAGTACTTC	CSARGPGSSSYEQYF
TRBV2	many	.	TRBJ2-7	TGTGCCAGCAGCCCCTATCGGGATGCCTACGAGCAGTACTTC	CASSPYRDAYEQYF
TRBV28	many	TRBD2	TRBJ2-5	TGTGCCAGCAGAGAAAGCGGGAGTCCCCAAGAGACCCAGTACTTC	CASRESGSPQETQYF
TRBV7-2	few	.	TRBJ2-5	TGTGCCAGCAGCTCCCCGAGGGGCCCCTGGGACCAAGAGACCCAGTACTTC	CASSSPRGPWDQETQYF
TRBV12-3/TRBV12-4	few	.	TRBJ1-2	TGTGCCAGCAGAACAGGGCTCTATGGCTACACCTTC	CASRTGLYGYTF
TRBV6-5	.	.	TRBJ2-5	TGTGCCAGCAGTTGGACATCTCAAGAGACCCAGTACTTC	CASSWTSQETQYF
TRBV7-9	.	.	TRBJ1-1	TGTGCCAGCAGCTTGTCAGGGGCCGGTGAAGCTTTCTTT	CASSLSGAGEAFF
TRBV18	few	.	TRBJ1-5	TGTGCCAGCTCACCAGGGGCCGGCGATCAGCCCCAGCATTTT	CASSPGAGDQPQHF
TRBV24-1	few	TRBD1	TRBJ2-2	TGTGCCACCAGAAACGGACAGGTCCCGAACACCGGGGAGCTGTTTTTT	CATRNGQVPNTGELFF